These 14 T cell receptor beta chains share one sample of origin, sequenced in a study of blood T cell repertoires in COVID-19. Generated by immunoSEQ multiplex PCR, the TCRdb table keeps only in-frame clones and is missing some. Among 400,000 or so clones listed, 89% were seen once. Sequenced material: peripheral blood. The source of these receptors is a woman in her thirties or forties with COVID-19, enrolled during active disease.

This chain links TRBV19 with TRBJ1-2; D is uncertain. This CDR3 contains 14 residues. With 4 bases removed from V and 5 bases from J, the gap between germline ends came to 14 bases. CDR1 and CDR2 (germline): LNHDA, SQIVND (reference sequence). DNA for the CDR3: TGTGCCAGTAGTAGCCCCGGAGAGAGATATGGCTACACCTTC. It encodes CASSSPGERYGYTF.

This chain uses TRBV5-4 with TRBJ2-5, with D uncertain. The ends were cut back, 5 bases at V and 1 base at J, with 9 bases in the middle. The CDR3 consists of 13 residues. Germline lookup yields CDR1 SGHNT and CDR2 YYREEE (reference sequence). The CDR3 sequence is CASSPSSQETQYF. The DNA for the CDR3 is TGTGCCAGCAGTCCTAGTTCCCAAGAGACCCAGTACTTC. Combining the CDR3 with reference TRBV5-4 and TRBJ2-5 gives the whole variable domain ETGVTQSPTHLIKTRGQQVTLRCSSQSGHNTVSWYQQALGQGPQFIFQYYREEENGRGNFPPRFSGLQFPNYSSELNVNALELDDSALYLCASSPSSQETQYFGPGTRLLVL.

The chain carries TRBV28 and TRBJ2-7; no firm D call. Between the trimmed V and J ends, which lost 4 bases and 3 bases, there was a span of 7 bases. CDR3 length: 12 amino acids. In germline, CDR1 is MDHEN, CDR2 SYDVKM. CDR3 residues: CASSSTHYEQYF. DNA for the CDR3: TGTGCCAGCAGTTCTACCCACTACGAGCAGTACTTC.

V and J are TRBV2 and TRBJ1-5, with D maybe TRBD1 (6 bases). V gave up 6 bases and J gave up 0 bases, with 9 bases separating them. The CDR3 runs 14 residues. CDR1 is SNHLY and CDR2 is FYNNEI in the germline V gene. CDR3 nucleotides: TGTGCCAGCAGGCAGGGGTATAGCAATCAGCCCCAGCATTTT. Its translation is CASRQGYSNQPQHF.

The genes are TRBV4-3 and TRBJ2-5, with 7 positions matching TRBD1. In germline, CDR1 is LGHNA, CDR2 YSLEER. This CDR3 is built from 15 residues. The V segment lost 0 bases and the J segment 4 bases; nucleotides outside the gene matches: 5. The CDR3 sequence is CASSQDRQGVETQYF. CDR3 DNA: TGCGCCAGCAGCCAAGATCGGCAGGGGGTAGAGACCCAGTACTTC.

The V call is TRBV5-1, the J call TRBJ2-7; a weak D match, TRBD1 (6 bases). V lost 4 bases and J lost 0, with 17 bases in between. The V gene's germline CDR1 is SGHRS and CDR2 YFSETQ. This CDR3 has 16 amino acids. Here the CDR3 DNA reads TGCGCCAGCAGCCGATCCGGACAGTCCAGCTCCTACGAGCAGTACTTC. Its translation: CASSRSGQSSSYEQYF.

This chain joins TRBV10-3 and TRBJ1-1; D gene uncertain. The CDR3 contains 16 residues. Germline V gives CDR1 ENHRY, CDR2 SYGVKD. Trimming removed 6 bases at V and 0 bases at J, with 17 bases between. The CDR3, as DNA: TGTGCCATCAGAGTGTCCGTGTCGGGAATGAACACTGAAGCTTTCTTT. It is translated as CAIRVSVSGMNTEAFF.

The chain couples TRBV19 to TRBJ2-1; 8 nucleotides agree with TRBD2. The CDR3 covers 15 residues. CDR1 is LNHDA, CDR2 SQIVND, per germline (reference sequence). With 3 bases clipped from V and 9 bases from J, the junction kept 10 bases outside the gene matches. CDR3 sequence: CASSITGGPSFEQFF. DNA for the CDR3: TGTGCCAGTAGTATCACGGGAGGGCCATCTTTTGAGCAGTTCTTC.

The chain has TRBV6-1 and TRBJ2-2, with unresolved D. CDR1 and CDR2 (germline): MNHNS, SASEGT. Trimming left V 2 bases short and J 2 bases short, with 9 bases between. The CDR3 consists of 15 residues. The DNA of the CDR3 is TGTGCCAGCAGTGAATTGTTATTCAACACCGGGGAGCTGTTTTTT. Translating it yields CASSELLFNTGELFF.

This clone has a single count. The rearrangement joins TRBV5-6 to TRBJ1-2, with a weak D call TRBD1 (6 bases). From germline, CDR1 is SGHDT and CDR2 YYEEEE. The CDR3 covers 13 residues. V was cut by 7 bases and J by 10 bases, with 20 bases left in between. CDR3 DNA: TGTGCCAGCCTCGAACAGGGACCAAGCGACTACACCTTC. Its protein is CASLEQGPSDYTF.

This CDR3 reads CASSPRGQGLVNTEAFF. CDR3 nucleotide sequence: TGTGCCAGTAGTCCCCGGGGACAGGGGCTGGTGAACACTGAAGCTTTCTTT. The rearrangement joins TRBV19 to TRBJ1-1, with 10 bases fitting TRBD1. Trimming cost V 5 bases and J 0 bases; bases outside gene matches: 9. Germline CDR1 reads LNHDA; CDR2 reads SQIVND (reference sequence). The CDR3 is 17 amino acids.

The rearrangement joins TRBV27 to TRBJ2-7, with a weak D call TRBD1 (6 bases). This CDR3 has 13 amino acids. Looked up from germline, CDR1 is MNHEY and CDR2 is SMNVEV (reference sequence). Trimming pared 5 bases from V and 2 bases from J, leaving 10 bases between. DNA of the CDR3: TGTGCCAGCAGTCCCCAGGGGCCCTACGAGCAGTACTTC. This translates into CASSPQGPYEQYF.

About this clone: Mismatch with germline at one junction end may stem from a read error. For the CDR3, the DNA is TGTGCTAGCAGCCCCGCCCGACAGGGTAACACCGGGGAGCTGTTTTTT. This sequence encodes CASSPARQGNTGELFF. This chain connects TRBV7-7 to TRBJ2-2, with 7 positions matching TRBD1. Germline lookup yields CDR1 SSHAT and CDR2 FNYEAQ (reference sequence). The CDR3 is made up of 16 amino acids. Combining the CDR3 with reference TRBV7-7 and TRBJ2-2 gives the whole variable domain GAGVSQSPRYKVTKRGQDVTLRCDPISSHATLYWYQQALGQGPEFLTYFNYEAQPDKSGLPSDRFSAERPEGSISTLTIQRTEQRDSAMYRCASSPARQGNTGELFFGEGSRLTVL.

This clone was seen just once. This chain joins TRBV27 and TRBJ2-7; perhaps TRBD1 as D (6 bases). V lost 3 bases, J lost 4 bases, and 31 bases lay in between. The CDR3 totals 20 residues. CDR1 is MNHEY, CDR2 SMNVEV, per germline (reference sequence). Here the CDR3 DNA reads TGTGCCAGCAGTTTGGTGTCAAGCCTACAGGGCGCAAATACTGAGTACGAGCAGTACTTC. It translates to CASSLVSSLQGANTEYEQYF.